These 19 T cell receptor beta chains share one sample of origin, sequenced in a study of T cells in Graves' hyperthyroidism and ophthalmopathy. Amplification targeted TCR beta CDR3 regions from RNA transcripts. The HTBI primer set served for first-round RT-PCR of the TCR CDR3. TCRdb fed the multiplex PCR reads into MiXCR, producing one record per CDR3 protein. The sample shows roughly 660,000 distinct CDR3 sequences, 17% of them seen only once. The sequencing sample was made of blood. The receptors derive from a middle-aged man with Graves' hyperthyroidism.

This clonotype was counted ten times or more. The CDR3 loop reads CASSGRALYNEQFF. CDR3 coding DNA: TGTGCCAGCAGTGGCAGGGCGTTATACAATGAGCAGTTCTTC. The V gene is TRBV2, the J gene TRBJ2-1; weak D call: TRBD1 (5 bases). In germline, CDR1 is SNHLY, CDR2 FYNNEI. V lost 4 bases to trimming and J lost 4 bases, with 11 bases between them. This CDR3 has 14 residues.

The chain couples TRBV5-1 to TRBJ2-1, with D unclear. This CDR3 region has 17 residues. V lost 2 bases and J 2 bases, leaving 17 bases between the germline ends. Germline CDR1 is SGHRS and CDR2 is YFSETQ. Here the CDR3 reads CASSFNTQPLAYNEQFF. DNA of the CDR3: TGCGCCAGCAGCTTTAACACCCAACCCTTGGCCTACAATGAGCAGTTCTTC.

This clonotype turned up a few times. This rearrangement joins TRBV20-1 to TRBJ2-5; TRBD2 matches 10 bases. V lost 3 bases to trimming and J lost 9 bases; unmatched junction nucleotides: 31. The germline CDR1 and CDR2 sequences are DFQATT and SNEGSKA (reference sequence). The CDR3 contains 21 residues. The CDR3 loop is CSASSWVGPAGGPLLTMAQYF. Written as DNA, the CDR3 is TGCAGTGCTAGTTCATGGGTAGGGCCAGCGGGAGGGCCACTCCTTACTATGGCCCAGTACTTC.

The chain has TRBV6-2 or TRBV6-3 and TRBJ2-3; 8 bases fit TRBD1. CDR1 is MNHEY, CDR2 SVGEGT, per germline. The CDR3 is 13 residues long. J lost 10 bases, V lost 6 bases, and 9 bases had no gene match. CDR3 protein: CASRATGGNAQYF. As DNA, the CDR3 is TGTGCCAGCAGAGCAACAGGGGGGAACGCGCAGTATTTT.

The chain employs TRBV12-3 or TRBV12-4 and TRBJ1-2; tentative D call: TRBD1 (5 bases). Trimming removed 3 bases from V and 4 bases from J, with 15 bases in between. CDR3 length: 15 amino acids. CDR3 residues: CASSLGDGGLYGYTF. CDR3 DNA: TGTGCCAGCAGTTTGGGGGACGGAGGACTCTATGGCTACACCTTC.

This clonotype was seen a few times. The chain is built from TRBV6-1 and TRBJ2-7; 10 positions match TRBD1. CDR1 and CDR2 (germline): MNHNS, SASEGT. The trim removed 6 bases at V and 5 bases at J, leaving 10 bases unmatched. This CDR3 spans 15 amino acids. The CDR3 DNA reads TGTGCCAGCAGACGACAGGGGGCTGGGCTCAACGAGCAGTACTTC. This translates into CASRRQGAGLNEQYF.

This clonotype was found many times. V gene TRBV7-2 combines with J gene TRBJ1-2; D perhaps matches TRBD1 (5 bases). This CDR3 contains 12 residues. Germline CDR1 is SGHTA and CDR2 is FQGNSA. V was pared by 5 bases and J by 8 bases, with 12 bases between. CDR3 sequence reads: CASSARTLGYTF. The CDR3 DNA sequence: TGTGCCAGCAGCGCCCGGACATTAGGCTACACCTTC. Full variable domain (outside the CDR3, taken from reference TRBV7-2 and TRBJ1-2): GAGVSQSPSNKVTEKGKDVELRCDPISGHTALYWYRQSLGQGLEFLIYFQGNSAPDKSGLPSDRFSAERTGGSVSTLTIQRTQQEDSAVYLCASSARTLGYTFGSGTRLTVV.

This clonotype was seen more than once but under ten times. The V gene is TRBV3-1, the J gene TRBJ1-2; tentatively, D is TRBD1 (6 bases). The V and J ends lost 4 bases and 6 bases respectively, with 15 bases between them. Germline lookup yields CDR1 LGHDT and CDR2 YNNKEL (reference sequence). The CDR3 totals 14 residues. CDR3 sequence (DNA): TGTGCCAGCAGCCCGCCGGGACACGTTAATGGCTACACCTTC. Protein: CASSPPGHVNGYTF.

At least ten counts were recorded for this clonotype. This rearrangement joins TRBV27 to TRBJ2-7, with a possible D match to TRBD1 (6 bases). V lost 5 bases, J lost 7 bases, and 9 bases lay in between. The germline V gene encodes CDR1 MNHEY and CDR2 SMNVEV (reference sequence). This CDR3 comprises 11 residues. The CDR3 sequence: CASSPGTEQYF. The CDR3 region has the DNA TGTGCCAGCAGTCCGGGGACAGAGCAGTACTTC.

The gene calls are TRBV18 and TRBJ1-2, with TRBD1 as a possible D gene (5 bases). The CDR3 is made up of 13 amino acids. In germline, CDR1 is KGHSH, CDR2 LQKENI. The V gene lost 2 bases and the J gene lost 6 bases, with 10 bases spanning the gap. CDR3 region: CASSPGAGDGYTF. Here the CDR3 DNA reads TGTGCCAGCTCACCAGGGGCCGGGGATGGCTACACCTTC.

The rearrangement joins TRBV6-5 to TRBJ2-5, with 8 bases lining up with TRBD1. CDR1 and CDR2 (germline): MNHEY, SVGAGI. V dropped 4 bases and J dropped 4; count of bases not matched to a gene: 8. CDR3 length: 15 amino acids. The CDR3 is CASSSASGGVETQYF. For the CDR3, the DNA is TGTGCCAGCAGTTCAGCATCAGGGGGCGTAGAGACCCAGTACTTC.

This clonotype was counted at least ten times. CDR3 sequence reads: CSARSSGKQETQYF. The CDR3 bases are TGCAGTGCTAGGTCTAGCGGGAAGCAAGAGACCCAGTACTTC. The genes are TRBV20-1 and TRBJ2-5, with 9 bases aligning to TRBD2. The CDR3 totals 14 residues. V dropped 3 bases and J dropped 2; count of bases not matched to a gene: 4. Looked up from germline, CDR1 is DFQATT and CDR2 is SNEGSKA (reference sequence).

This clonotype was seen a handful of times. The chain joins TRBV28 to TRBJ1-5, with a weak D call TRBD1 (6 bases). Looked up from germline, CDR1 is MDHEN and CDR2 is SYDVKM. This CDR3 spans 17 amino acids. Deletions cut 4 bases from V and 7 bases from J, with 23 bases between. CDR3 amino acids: CASSSPIETGLEQPQHF. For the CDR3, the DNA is TGTGCCAGCAGTTCACCCATAGAAACAGGGTTAGAGCAGCCCCAGCATTTT. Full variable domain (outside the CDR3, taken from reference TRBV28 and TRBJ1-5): DVKVTQSSRYLVKRTGEKVFLECVQDMDHENMFWYRQDPGLGLRLIYFSYDVKMKEKGDIPEGYSVSREKKERFSLILESASTNQTSMYLCASSSPIETGLEQPQHFGDGTRLSIL.

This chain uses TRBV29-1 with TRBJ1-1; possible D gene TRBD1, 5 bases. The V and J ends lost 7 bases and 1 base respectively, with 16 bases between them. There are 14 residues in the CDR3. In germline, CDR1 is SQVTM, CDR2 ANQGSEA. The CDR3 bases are TGCAGCGCCAGGGATCGTGTGAGGAACACTGAAGCTTTCTTT. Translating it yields CSARDRVRNTEAFF.

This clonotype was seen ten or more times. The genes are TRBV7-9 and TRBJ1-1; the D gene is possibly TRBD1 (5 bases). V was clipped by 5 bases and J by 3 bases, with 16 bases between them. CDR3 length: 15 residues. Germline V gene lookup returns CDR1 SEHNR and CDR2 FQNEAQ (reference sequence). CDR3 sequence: CASSPTYGTDTEAFF. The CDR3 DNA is TGTGCCAGCAGCCCCACGTACGGGACGGACACTGAAGCTTTCTTT.

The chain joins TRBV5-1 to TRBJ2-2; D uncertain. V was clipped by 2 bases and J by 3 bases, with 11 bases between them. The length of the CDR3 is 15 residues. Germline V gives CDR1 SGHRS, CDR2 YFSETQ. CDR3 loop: CASSFTDRYTGELFF. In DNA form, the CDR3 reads TGCGCCAGCAGCTTTACCGATAGATACACCGGGGAGCTGTTTTTT. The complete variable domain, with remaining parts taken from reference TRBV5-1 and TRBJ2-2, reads KAGVTQTPRYLIKTRGQQVTLSCSPISGHRSVSWYQQTPGQGLQFLFEYFSETQRNKGNFPGRFSGRQFSNSRSEMNVSTLELGDSALYLCASSFTDRYTGELFFGEGSRLTVL.

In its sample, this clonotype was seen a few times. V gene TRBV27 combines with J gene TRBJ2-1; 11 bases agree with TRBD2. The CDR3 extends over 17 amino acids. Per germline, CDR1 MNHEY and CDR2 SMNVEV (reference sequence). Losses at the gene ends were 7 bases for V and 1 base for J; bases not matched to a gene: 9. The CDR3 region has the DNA TGTGCCAGCACAACTGGGACTAGCGGTCCTTCCTACAATGAGCAGTTCTTC. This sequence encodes CASTTGTSGPSYNEQFF.

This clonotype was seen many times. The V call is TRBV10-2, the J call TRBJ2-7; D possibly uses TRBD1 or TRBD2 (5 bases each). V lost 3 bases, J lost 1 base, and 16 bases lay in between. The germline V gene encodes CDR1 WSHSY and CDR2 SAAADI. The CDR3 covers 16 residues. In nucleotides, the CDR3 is TGCGCCAGCAGTGACCCGGGACGGCGTATGTCCTACGAGCAGTACTTC. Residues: CASSDPGRRMSYEQYF.

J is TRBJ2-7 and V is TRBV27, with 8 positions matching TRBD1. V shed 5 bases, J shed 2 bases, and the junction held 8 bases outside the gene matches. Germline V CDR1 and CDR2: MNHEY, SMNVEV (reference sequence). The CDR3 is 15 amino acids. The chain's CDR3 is CASSPGQETPYEQYF. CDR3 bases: TGTGCCAGCAGTCCGGGACAGGAGACACCCTACGAGCAGTACTTC.